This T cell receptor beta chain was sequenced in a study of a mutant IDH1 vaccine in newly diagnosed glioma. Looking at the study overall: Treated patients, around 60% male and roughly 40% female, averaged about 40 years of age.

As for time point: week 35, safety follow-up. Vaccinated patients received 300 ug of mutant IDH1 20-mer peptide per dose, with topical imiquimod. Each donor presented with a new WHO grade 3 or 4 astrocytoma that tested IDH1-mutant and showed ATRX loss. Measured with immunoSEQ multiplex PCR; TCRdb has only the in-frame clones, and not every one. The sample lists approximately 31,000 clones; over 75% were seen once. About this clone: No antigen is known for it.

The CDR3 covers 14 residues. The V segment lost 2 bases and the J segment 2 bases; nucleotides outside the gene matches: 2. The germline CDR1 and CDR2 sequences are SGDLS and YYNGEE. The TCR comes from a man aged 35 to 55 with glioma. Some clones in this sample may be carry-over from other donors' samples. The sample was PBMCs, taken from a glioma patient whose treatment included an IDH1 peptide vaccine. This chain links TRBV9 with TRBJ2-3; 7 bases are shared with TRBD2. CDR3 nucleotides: TGTGCCAGCAGCGTCGGGACTACCACAGATACGCAGTATTTT. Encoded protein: CASSVGTTTDTQYF. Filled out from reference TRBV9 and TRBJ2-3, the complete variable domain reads DSGVTQTPKHLITATGQRVTLRCSPRSGDLSVYWYQQSLDQGLQFLIQYYNGEERAKGNILERFSAQQFPDLHSELNLSSLELGDSALYFCASSVGTTTDTQYFGPGTRLTVL.